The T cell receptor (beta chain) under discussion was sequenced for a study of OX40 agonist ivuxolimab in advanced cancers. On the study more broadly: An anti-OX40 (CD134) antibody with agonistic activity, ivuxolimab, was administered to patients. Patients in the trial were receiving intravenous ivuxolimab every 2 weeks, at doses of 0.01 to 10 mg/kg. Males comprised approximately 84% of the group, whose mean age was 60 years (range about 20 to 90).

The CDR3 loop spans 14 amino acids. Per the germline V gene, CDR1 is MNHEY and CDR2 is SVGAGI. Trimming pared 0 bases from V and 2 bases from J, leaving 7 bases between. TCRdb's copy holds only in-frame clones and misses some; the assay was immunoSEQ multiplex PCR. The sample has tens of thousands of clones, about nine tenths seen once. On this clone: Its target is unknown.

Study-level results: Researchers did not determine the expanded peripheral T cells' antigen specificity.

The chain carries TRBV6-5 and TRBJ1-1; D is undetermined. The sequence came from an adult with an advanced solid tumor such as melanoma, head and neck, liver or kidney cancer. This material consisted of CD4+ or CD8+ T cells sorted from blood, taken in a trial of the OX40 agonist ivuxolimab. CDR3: CASSYSVDNTEAFF. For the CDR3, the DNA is TGTGCCAGCAGTTACTCTGTGGACAACACTGAAGCTTTCTTT.